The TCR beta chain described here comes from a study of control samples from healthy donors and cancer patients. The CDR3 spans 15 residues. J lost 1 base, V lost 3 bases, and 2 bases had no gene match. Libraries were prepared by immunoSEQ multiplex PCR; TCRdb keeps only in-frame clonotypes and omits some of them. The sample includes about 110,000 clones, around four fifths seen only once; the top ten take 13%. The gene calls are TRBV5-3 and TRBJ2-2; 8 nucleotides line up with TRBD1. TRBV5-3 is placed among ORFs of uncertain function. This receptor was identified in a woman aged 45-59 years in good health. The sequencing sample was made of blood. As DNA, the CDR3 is TGTGCCAGAAGCTCGGACAGGGAGAACACCGGGGAGCTGTTTTTT. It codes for CARSSDRENTGELFF.